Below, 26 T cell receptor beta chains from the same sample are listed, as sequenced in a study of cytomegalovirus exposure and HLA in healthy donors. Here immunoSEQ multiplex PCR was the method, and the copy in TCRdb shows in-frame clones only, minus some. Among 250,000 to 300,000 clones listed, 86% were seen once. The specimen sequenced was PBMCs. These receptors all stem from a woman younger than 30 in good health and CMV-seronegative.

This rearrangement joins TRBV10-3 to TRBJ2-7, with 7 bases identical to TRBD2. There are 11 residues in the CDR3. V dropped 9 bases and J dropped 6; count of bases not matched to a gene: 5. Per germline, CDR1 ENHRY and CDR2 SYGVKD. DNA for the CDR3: TGTGCCATTTGGGAGGGTGGCGAGCAGTACTTC. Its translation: CAIWEGGEQYF.

This chain's CDR3 is CSASGTSGRYEQYF. In nucleotides, the CDR3 is TGCAGCGCTTCCGGGACTAGCGGGAGGTACGAGCAGTACTTC. The rearrangement uses TRBV29-1 and TRBJ2-7; TRBD2 agrees at 15 bases. The germline gives CDR1 SQVTM, CDR2 ANQGSEA. The CDR3 is made up of 14 amino acids. V trimming: 7 bases; J trimming: 4 bases; junction bases outside the gene matches: 5.

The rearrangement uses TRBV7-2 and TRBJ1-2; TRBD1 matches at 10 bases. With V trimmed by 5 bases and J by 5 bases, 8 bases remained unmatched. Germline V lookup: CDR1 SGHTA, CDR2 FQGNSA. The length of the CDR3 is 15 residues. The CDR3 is CASSPGTGVEYGYTF. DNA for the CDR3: TGTGCCAGCAGCCCGGGGACAGGGGTGGAGTATGGCTACACCTTC.

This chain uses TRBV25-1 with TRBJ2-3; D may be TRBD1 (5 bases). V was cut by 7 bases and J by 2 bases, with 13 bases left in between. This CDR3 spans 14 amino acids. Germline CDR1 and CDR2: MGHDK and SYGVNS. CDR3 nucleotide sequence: TGTGCCAGCACCCCCAGGGCTAACACAGATACGCAGTATTTT. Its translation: CASTPRANTDTQYF. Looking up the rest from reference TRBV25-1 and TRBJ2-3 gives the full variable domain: EADIYQTPRYLVIGTGKKITLECSQTMGHDKMYWYQQDPGMELHLIHYSYGVNSTEKGDLSSESTVSRIRTEHFPLTLESARPSHTSQYLCASTPRANTDTQYFGPGTRLTVL.

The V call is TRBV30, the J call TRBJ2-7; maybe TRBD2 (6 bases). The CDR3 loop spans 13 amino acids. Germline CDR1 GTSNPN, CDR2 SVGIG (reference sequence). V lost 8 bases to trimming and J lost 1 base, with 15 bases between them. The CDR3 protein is CALAGSDSYEQYF. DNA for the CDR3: TGTGCCCTCGCGGGGAGCGATTCCTACGAGCAGTACTTC.

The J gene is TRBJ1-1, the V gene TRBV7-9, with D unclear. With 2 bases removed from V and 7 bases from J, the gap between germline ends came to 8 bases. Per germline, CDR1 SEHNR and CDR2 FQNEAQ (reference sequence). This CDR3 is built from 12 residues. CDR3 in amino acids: CASSLSTSEAFF. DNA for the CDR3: TGTGCCAGCAGCTTAAGTACGAGTGAAGCTTTCTTT.

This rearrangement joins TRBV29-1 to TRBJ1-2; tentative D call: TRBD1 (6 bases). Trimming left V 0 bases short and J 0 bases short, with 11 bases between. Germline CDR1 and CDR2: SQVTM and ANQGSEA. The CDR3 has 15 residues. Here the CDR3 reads CSVEEWAGANYGYTF. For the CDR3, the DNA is TGCAGCGTTGAAGAATGGGCAGGGGCTAACTATGGCTACACCTTC. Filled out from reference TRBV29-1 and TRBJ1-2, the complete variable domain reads SAVISQKPSRDICQRGTSLTIQCQVDSQVTMMFWYRQQPGQSLTLIATANQGSEATYESGFVIDKFPISRPNLTFSTLTVSNMSPEDSSIYLCSVEEWAGANYGYTFGSGTRLTVV.

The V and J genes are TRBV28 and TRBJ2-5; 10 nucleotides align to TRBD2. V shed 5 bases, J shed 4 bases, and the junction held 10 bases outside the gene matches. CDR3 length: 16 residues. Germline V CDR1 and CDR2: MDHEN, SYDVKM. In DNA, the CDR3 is TGTGCCAGCAGTGGAGGTTTACTAGCGGGGTTAGAGACCCAGTACTTC. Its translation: CASSGGLLAGLETQYF.

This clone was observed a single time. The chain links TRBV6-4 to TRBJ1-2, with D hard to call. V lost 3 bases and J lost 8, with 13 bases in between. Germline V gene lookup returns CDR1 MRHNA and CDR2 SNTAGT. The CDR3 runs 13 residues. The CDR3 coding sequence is TGTGCCAGCAGTGAGGAGGGCCTGGGGGGCTACACCTTC. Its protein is CASSEEGLGGYTF.

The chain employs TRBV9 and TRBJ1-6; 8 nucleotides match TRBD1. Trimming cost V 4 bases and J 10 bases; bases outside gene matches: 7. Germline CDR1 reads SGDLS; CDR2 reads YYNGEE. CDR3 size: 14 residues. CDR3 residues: CASSWGQEASPLHF. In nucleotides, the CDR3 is TGTGCCAGCAGCTGGGGACAGGAGGCGTCACCCCTCCACTTT.

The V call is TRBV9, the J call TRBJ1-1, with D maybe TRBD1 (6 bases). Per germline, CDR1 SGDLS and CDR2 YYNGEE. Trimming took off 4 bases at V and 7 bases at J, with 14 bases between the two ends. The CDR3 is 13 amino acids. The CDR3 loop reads CASSPQGVSEAFF. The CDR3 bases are TGTGCCAGCAGCCCACAGGGCGTCAGTGAAGCTTTCTTT.

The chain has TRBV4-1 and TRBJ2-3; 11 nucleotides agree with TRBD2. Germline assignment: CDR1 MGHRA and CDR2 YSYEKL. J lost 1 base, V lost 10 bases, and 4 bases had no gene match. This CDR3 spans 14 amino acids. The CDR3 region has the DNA TGCGCCACCTCGACTAGCGGGGGCACAGATACGCAGTATTTT. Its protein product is CATSTSGGTDTQYF.

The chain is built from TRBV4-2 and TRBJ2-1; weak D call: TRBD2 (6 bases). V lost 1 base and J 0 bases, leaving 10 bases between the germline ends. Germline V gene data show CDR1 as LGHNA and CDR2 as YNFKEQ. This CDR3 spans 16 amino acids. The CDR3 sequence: CASSQATGSSYNEQFF. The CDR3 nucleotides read TGTGCCAGCAGCCAAGCGACCGGGAGCTCCTACAATGAGCAGTTCTTC.

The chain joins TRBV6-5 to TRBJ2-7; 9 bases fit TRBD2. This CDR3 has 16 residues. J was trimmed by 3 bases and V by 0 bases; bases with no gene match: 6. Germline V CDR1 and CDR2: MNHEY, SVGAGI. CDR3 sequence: CASSYSGGGEVYEQYF. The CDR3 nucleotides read TGTGCCAGCAGTTACTCAGGCGGGGGGGAAGTCTACGAGCAGTACTTC.

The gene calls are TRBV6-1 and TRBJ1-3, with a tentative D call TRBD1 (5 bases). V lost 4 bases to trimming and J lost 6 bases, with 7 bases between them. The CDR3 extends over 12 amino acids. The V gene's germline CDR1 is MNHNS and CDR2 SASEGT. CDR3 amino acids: CASSVQENTIYF. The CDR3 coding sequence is TGTGCCAGCAGTGTACAGGAAAACACCATATATTTT.

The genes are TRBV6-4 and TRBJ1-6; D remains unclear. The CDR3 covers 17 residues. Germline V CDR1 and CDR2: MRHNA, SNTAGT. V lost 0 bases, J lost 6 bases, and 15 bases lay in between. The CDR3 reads CASSDSGQAGGNSPLHF. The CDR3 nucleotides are TGTGCCAGCAGTGACTCGGGCCAGGCGGGTGGTAATTCACCCCTCCACTTT.

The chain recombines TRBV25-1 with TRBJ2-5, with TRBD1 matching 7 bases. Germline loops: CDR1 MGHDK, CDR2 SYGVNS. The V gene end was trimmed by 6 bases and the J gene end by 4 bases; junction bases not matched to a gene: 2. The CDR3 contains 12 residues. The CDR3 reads CASSRQGETQYF. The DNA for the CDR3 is TGTGCCAGCAGCCGACAGGGAGAGACCCAGTACTTC.

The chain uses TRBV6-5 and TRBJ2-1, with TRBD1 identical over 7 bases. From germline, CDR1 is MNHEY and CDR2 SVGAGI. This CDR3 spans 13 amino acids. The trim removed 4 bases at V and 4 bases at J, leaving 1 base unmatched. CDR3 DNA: TGTGCCAGCAGTTGGGACAGTTACAATGAGCAGTTCTTC. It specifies CASSWDSYNEQFF.

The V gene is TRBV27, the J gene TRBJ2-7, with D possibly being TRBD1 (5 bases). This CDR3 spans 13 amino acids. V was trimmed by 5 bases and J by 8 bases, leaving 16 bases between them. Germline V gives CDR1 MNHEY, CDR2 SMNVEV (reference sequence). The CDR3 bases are TGTGCCAGCAGTCTCCCGCAGGGCCCAAAGCAGTACTTC. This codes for CASSLPQGPKQYF.

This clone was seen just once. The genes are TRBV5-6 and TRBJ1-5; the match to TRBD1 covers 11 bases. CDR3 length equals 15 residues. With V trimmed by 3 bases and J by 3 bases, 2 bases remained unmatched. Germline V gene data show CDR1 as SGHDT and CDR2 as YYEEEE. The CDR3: CASSYGQGANQPQHF. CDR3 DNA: TGTGCCAGCAGCTACGGACAGGGGGCCAATCAGCCCCAGCATTTT.

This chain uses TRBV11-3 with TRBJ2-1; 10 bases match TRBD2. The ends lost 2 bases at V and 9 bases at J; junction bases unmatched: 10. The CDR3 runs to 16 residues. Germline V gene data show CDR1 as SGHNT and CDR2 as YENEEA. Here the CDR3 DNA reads TGTGCCAGCAGCTTAAGGATCCTAGCGGGAGTGGCTGAGCAGTTCTTC. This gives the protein CASSLRILAGVAEQFF.

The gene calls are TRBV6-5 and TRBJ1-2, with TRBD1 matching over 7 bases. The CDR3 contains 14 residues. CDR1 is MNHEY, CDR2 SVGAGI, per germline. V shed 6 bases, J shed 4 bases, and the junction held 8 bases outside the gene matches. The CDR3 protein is CASRDRDSSYGYTF. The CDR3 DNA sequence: TGTGCCAGCAGAGACCGGGACAGCTCCTATGGCTACACCTTC.

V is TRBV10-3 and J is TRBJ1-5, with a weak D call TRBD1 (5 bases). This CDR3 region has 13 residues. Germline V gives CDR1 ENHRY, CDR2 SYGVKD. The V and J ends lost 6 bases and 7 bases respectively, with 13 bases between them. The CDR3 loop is CAISATGVQPQHF. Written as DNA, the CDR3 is TGTGCCATCAGCGCAACAGGAGTCCAGCCCCAGCATTTT.

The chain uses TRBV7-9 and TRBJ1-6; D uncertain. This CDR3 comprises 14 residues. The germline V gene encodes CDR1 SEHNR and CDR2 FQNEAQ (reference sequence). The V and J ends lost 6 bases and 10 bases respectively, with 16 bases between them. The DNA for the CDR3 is TGTGCCAGCAGAGTCGGCGGTGGTAGGTCACCCCTCCACTTT. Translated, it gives CASRVGGGRSPLHF.

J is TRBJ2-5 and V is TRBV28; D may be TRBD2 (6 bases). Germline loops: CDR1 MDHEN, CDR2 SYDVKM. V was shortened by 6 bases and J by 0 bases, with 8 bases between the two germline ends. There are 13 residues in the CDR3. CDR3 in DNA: TGTGCCAGCAGCCCGGGGGACCAAGAGACCCAGTACTTC. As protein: CASSPGDQETQYF. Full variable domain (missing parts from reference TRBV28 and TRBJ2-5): DVKVTQSSRYLVKRTGEKVFLECVQDMDHENMFWYRQDPGLGLRLIYFSYDVKMKEKGDIPEGYSVSREKKERFSLILESASTNQTSMYLCASSPGDQETQYFGPGTRLLVL.

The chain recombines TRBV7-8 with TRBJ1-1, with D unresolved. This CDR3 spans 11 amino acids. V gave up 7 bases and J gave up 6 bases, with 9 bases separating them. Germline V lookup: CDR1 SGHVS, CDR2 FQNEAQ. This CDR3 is CASTLQAEAFF. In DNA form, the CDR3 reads TGTGCCAGCACCCTTCAGGCTGAAGCTTTCTTT.